This T cell receptor beta chain was recorded in a study of cytomegalovirus exposure and HLA in healthy donors. Overall study findings and caveats: Association with HLA alleles at 0.05 false discovery rate was found for 16,951 TCR beta sequences in a later analysis. By HLA locus, TCR association rates varied in a later analysis, with DRB1 showing the most and HLA-C the fewest. The dataset shows that most TCR sequences were rare, while some public TCRs occurred in many donors.

Turning to this clone: Antigen: not known.

J lost 1 base, V lost 4 bases, and 4 bases had no gene match. The CDR3 length is 15 residues. In germline, CDR1 is SGHNT, CDR2 YYREEE (reference sequence). PCR used 60 Vbeta primers and 13 Jbeta primers. The method was immunoSEQ multiplex PCR; TCRdb's version includes in-frame clones alone and lacks a portion of them. The sample yields some 110,000 clones, 77% seen once. This sequence originates from a man over 45 in good health and CMV-seropositive. The sample taken for sequencing was PBMCs. The chain recombines TRBV5-4 with TRBJ2-7, with 11 nucleotides matching TRBD1. The CDR3 bases are TGTGCCAGCAGCGGTGGACAGGGGGCATCCTACGAGCAGTACTTC. As protein: CASSGGQGASYEQYF.